These 6 T cell receptor beta chains were sequenced from one sample in a study of T cell responses to AZD1222 COVID-19 vaccine. Sequenced by immunoSEQ multiplex PCR; TCRdb stores in-frame clones only, minus some. The data contain about 86,000 clones, around nine tenths of them singletons. This material consisted of peripheral blood, taken 28 days after the second AZD1222 dose. The receptors come from an adult who received the AZD1222 COVID-19 vaccine.

The chain couples TRBV27 to TRBJ2-1; TRBD2 is a possible D gene (6 bases). CDR1 is MNHEY, CDR2 SMNVEV, per germline (reference sequence). Trimming cost V 2 bases and J 3 bases, with 8 bases left between them. The CDR3 runs 14 residues. The CDR3, as DNA: TGTGCCAGCAGTTTAAACGGGGGCTACAATGAGCAGTTCTTC. This encodes CASSLNGGYNEQFF.

The chain recombines TRBV6-1 with TRBJ1-5, with a possible D match to TRBD1 (5 bases). The CDR3 is 16 residues long. The V gene's germline CDR1 is MNHNS and CDR2 SASEGT. Trimming pared 4 bases from V and 3 bases from J, leaving 16 bases between. CDR3 protein: CASSVWEDKHNQPQHF. CDR3 nucleotides: TGTGCCAGCAGTGTATGGGAGGACAAACACAATCAGCCCCAGCATTTT.

This chain connects TRBV6-5 to TRBJ2-2; 8 bases line up with TRBD1. The V gene's germline CDR1 is MNHEY and CDR2 SVGAGI. Unmatched junction bases numbered 7, after V lost 6 bases and J lost 4 bases. The CDR3 loop spans 15 amino acids. The CDR3 coding sequence is TGTGCCAGCAGAACACAGGGGGGTGCCACCGGGGAGCTGTTTTTT. The encoded protein is CASRTQGGATGELFF.

V and J are TRBV3-1 (or the pseudogene TRBV3-2) and TRBJ1-4, with D perhaps matching TRBD1 (5 bases). The CDR3 runs 15 residues. The V end was cut by 4 bases, the J end by 2 bases, with 11 bases between. Germline CDR1 LGHDT, CDR2 YNNKEL (reference sequence). The CDR3 here is CASSLQRQTNEKLFF. CDR3 bases: TGTGCCAGCAGCCTGCAAAGACAGACTAATGAAAAACTGTTTTTT.

The chain carries TRBV7-9 and TRBJ2-6; 14 nucleotides match TRBD2. Trimming at V came to 5 bases and at J to 0 bases, leaving 12 bases not matched to a gene. In germline, CDR1 is SEHNR, CDR2 FQNEAQ (reference sequence). The CDR3 has 21 residues. The CDR3 spells CASSTGLAGGPGTSGANVLTF. CDR3 in DNA: TGTGCCAGCAGCACCGGACTAGCGGGGGGCCCCGGGACCTCTGGGGCCAACGTCCTGACTTTC.

The chain is built from TRBV15 and TRBJ2-7; tentatively, D is TRBD1 (5 bases). The germline V gene has CDR1 LNHNV and CDR2 YYDKDF (reference sequence). This CDR3 has 14 amino acids. The V end lost 5 bases, the J end lost 0 bases, and 11 bases lay between the germline ends. The CDR3 nucleotides read TGTGCCACCAGCGGATCAGGGATCTCCTACGAGCAGTACTTC. Protein sequence: CATSGSGISYEQYF.